This T cell receptor (beta chain) was identified during a study of CD8 T cells in ankylosing spondylitis. TCRdb processed the 5' RACE reads anew with MiXCR; each CDR3 protein has one entry. The data show approximately 92,000 distinct CDR3 sequences, around 9.4% seen once. This clonotype was detected many times. This CDR3 is 14 amino acids long. V was pared by 5 bases and J by 1 base, with 11 bases between. Germline V lookup: CDR1 SGHVS, CDR2 FQNEAQ. The V and J genes are TRBV7-8 and TRBJ1-1; unclear D gene. Sequencing was carried out using blood, either unsorted or a sorted T cell fraction (not recorded which). The sequence came from a male donor with ankylosing spondylitis or in good health (not recorded which). The CDR3 DNA sequence: TGTGCCAGCAGCACGCACGCATCGAACACTGAAGCTTTCTTT. Encoded protein: CASSTHASNTEAFF.